What follows are 28 T cell receptor beta chains derived from one specimen sequenced in a study of T cells after yellow fever vaccination. MiXCR, applied by TCRdb to the 5' RACE reads, yields one record per CDR3 protein. The sample has about 160,000 distinct CDR3 sequences; around 7.2% are singletons. Sample: CD4+ T cells sorted from PBMCs, taken about 5 days after the first yellow fever vaccination. The source of these receptors is a man aged 18-30 years who received the YFV17D yellow fever vaccine.

This clonotype showed up just a few times. The gene calls are TRBV19 and TRBJ2-1, with TRBD2 matching 9 bases. The CDR3 extends over 14 amino acids. The V gene end was trimmed by 5 bases and the J gene end by 5 bases; junction bases not matched to a gene: 4. Looked up from germline, CDR1 is LNHDA and CDR2 is SQIVND (reference sequence). The CDR3 loop reads CASSRGGAHNEQFF. Here the CDR3 DNA reads TGTGCCAGTAGTCGCGGGGGGGCCCACAATGAGCAGTTCTTC.

This clonotype has a handful of counts. This chain connects TRBV20-1 to TRBJ1-6; D perhaps matches TRBD1 (5 bases). CDR1 is DFQATT, CDR2 SNEGSKA, per germline (reference sequence). The CDR3 has 12 residues. The CDR3 region is CARGFYNSPLHF. In nucleotides, the CDR3 is TGCGCCCGGGGCTTCTATAATTCACCCCTCCACTTT.

In its sample, this clonotype was seen a few times. The chain's CDR3 is CASSLVPGAFSGELFF. As DNA, the CDR3 is TGTGCCAGCAGCTTAGTACCGGGGGCGTTTAGCGGGGAGCTGTTTTTT. This chain links TRBV7-7 with TRBJ2-2; D might be TRBD1 or TRBD2, each matching 6 bases. CDR1 is SSHAT, CDR2 FNYEAQ, per germline (reference sequence). With 1 base removed from V and 7 bases from J, the gap between germline ends came to 16 bases. CDR3 length equals 16 residues.

This clonotype was observed a few times. The chain uses TRBV9 and TRBJ2-1; D assignment may be TRBD1 or TRBD2 (7 bases each). Per germline, CDR1 SGDLS and CDR2 YYNGEE. Trimming stripped 4 bases from V and 6 bases from J, with 17 bases between. The CDR3 contains 15 residues. CDR3 amino acids: CASSPQGGGPNEQFF. The CDR3 DNA sequence: TGTGCCAGCAGCCCCCAGGGGGGGGGGCCCAATGAGCAGTTCTTC.

The genes are TRBV9 and TRBJ1-3; D is uncertain. V lost 0 bases to trimming and J lost 0 bases, with 4 bases between them. This CDR3 is 14 amino acids long. CDR1 and CDR2 from the germline V gene are SGDLS and YYNGEE. The CDR3 is CASSVAPSGNTIYF. The CDR3 DNA reads as TGTGCCAGCAGCGTAGCTCCCTCTGGAAACACCATATATTTT.

This clonotype has just a few counts. This chain joins TRBV20-1 and TRBJ1-4; TRBD1 agrees at 8 bases. Germline assignment: CDR1 DFQATT and CDR2 SNEGSKA (reference sequence). This CDR3 comprises 15 residues. V was clipped by 5 bases and J by 7 bases; unmatched bases: 12. CDR3: CSACTPGQDPEKLFF. CDR3 DNA sequence: TGCAGTGCTTGTACACCGGGACAGGATCCTGAAAAACTGTTTTTT.

Many counts were recorded for this clonotype. This chain uses TRBV20-1 with TRBJ2-3; D may be TRBD1 or TRBD2 (5 bases each). In germline, CDR1 is DFQATT, CDR2 SNEGSKA (reference sequence). Trimming pared 5 bases from V and 2 bases from J, leaving 17 bases between. This CDR3 has 15 amino acids. The CDR3 loop reads CSAGNPTGTTDTQYF. The CDR3 DNA is TGCAGTGCTGGTAACCCGACCGGGACCACAGATACGCAGTATTTT.

The chain's CDR3 is CASSLGQGVGEQYV. CDR3 DNA sequence: TGCGCCAGCAGCTTGGGACAGGGAGTGGGCGAGCAGTACGTC. The V and J genes are TRBV5-1 and TRBJ2-7, with 7 bases lining up with TRBD1. Trimming at V came to 0 bases and at J to 6 bases, leaving 6 bases not matched to a gene. The CDR3 runs to 14 residues. The V gene's germline CDR1 is SGHRS and CDR2 YFSETQ.

This clonotype has at least ten counts. This chain uses TRBV7-2 with TRBJ1-1; maybe TRBD1 (6 bases). Germline CDR1 reads SGHTA; CDR2 reads FQGNSA. This CDR3 comprises 14 residues. Trimming stripped 1 base from V and 5 bases from J, with 11 bases between. CDR3 in DNA: TGTGCCAGCAGCTTAGTACGGGGGCCTACTGAAGCTTTCTTT. It translates to CASSLVRGPTEAFF.

The CDR3 protein is CASRISSGGFYEQYF. CDR3 DNA sequence: TGTGCCAGTAGGATCTCTAGCGGGGGGTTCTACGAGCAGTACTTC. This chain connects TRBV19 to TRBJ2-7, with 11 bases fitting TRBD2. The germline CDR1 and CDR2 sequences are LNHDA and SQIVND (reference sequence). V trimming: 6 bases; J trimming: 3 bases; junction bases outside the gene matches: 7. CDR3 length equals 15 residues. Drawing the rest from reference TRBV19 and TRBJ2-7, the complete variable domain is DGGITQSPKYLFRKEGQNVTLSCEQNLNHDAMYWYRQDPGQGLRLIYYSQIVNDFQKGDIAEGYSVSREKKESFPLTVTSAQKNPTAFYLCASRISSGGFYEQYFGPGTRLTVT.

This clonotype was counted at least ten times. The chain is built from TRBV3-1 and TRBJ2-7; TRBD2 aligns across 14 bases. V dropped 4 bases and J dropped 3; count of bases not matched to a gene: 11. The CDR3 is 18 amino acids. Germline loops: CDR1 LGHDT, CDR2 YNNKEL (reference sequence). The CDR3 coding sequence is TGTGCCAGCAGCCGGGGGACTAGCGGGGGCCCCCCCCTCTACGAGCAGTACTTC. This codes for CASSRGTSGGPPLYEQYF.

This clonotype has ten or more counts. The rearrangement uses TRBV4-1 and TRBJ2-1, with TRBD2 identical over 13 bases. The V gene end was trimmed by 0 bases and the J gene end by 10 bases; junction bases not matched to a gene: 6. The germline CDR1 and CDR2 sequences are MGHRA and YSYEKL. The CDR3 is made up of 16 amino acids. The CDR3 nucleotides are TGCGCCAGCAGCCAAGATGGAACTAGCGGGGGGGAGGAGCAGTTCTTC. Its translation: CASSQDGTSGGEEQFF.

The chain joins TRBV5-1 to TRBJ1-3; TRBD1 agrees at 7 bases. Germline V gives CDR1 SGHRS, CDR2 YFSETQ. This CDR3 spans 16 amino acids. V shed 1 base, J shed 0 bases, and the junction held 4 bases outside the gene matches. CDR3 in DNA: TGCGCCAGCAGCTTGCAGGGGGTTAGCTCTGGAAACACCATATATTTT. Protein product: CASSLQGVSSGNTIYF.

The table lists this clonotype with a few counts. The V gene is TRBV2, the J gene TRBJ2-3; D remains unclear. CDR1 and CDR2 (germline): SNHLY, FYNNEI. The CDR3 is 13 amino acids. Between the trimmed V and J ends, which lost 6 bases and 0 bases, there was a span of 7 bases. The CDR3 DNA follows: TGTGCCAGCAGGTCAACTAGCACAGATACGCAGTATTTT. This gives the protein CASRSTSTDTQYF.

This clonotype has a single count. Since a much larger clone is just one base distant, this may be a read error. The CDR3 DNA reads TGTGCCAGCAGCCTGAAAACTCACACCGGGGAGCTGTTTTTT. Protein sequence: CASSLKTHTGELFF. The chain carries TRBV3-1 and TRBJ2-2, with unresolved D. The V and J ends lost 4 bases and 3 bases respectively, with 9 bases between them. Germline V gene lookup returns CDR1 LGHDT and CDR2 YNNKEL (reference sequence). CDR3 size: 14 residues. The full variable domain, with the rest looked up from reference TRBV3-1 and TRBJ2-2, is DTAVSQTPKYLVTQMGNDKSIKCEQNLGHDTMYWYKQDSKKFLKIMFSYNNKELIINETVPNRFSPKSPDKAHLNLHINSLELGDSAVYFCASSLKTHTGELFFGEGSRLTVL.

This clonotype was seen ten or more times. The V and J genes are TRBV6-1 and TRBJ1-2, with TRBD1 matching over 8 bases. The CDR3 extends over 16 amino acids. J lost 8 bases, V lost 8 bases, and 19 bases had no gene match. Germline values: CDR1 MNHNS, CDR2 SASEGT. CDR3 nucleotides: TGTGCCAGCGTGGGGACGCAGGGGGCCTCCTATGGGGGCTACACCTTC. Residues: CASVGTQGASYGGYTF.

This rearrangement joins TRBV4-3 to TRBJ2-2, with D maybe TRBD1 (5 bases). Trimming cost V 4 bases and J 0 bases, with 15 bases left between them. Germline assignment: CDR1 LGHNA and CDR2 YSLEER. This CDR3 contains 17 residues. DNA for the CDR3: TGCGCCAGCAGCCTGTATAGGGGAAGAGCGAACACCGGGGAGCTGTTTTTT. Protein: CASSLYRGRANTGELFF.

This clonotype was seen ten or more times. The CDR3 sequence is CASSPQGGSTDTQYF. The CDR3 bases are TGTGCCAGCAGTCCGCAGGGGGGGAGCACAGATACGCAGTATTTT. The rearrangement links TRBV27 to TRBJ2-3; either TRBD1 or TRBD2 may supply D (7 bases each). The germline CDR1 and CDR2 sequences are MNHEY and SMNVEV (reference sequence). Trimming left V 5 bases short and J 0 bases short, with 12 bases between. The CDR3 contains 15 residues.

This clonotype has at least ten counts. One end of the junction varies from germline; a read error may be responsible. This chain joins TRBV6-5 and TRBJ1-4; D uncertain. The CDR3 runs 15 residues. Germline CDR1 is MNHEY and CDR2 is SVGAGI. CDR3 in amino acids: CASSPQYPTSEKLFF. The CDR3, as DNA: TGTGCCAGCAGTCCACAGTACCCAACTAGTGAAAAACTGTTTTTT.

This clonotype was detected many times. DNA of the CDR3: TGCAGTGCTACGGGACAGGGAAATCGGGGCGAGCAGTACGTC. Protein sequence: CSATGQGNRGEQYV. V and J are TRBV20-1 and TRBJ2-7; 9 bases match TRBD1. The CDR3 is 14 residues long. The V gene end was trimmed by 4 bases and the J gene end by 6 bases; junction bases not matched to a gene: 10. Germline loops: CDR1 DFQATT, CDR2 SNEGSKA (reference sequence).

V gene TRBV7-2 combines with J gene TRBJ2-7, with 7 bases identical to TRBD2. Trimming removed 2 bases from V and 4 bases from J; junction bases left unmatched: 5. Germline V gives CDR1 SGHTA, CDR2 FQGNSA. This CDR3 spans 14 amino acids. Here the CDR3 DNA reads TGTGCCAGCAGCTTAACGGGGGGTGCGTACGAGCAGTACTTC. Residues: CASSLTGGAYEQYF.

This clonotype has a count of ten or more. The gene calls are TRBV20-1 and TRBJ1-4; tentative D call: TRBD1 (5 bases). V dropped 6 bases and J dropped 8 bases, with 22 bases sitting between them. Germline assignment: CDR1 DFQATT and CDR2 SNEGSKA (reference sequence). CDR3 length equals 15 residues. This CDR3 is CSAPLGGGAREKLFF. The CDR3 DNA reads as TGCAGTGCCCCGCTGGGGGGGGGTGCGAGGGAAAAACTGTTTTTT.

This clonotype was counted at least ten times. J is TRBJ1-1 and V is TRBV4-2, with D tentatively TRBD1 (5 bases). Deletions cut 0 bases from V and 6 bases from J, with 14 bases between. The length of the CDR3 is 15 residues. Germline V gene lookup returns CDR1 LGHNA and CDR2 YNFKEQ. The CDR3 spells CASSQDVGRSAEAFF. The CDR3 nucleotides are TGTGCCAGCAGCCAAGATGTGGGGCGGAGCGCTGAAGCTTTCTTT.

This clonotype was seen many times. The chain recombines TRBV5-6 with TRBJ2-5; D is undetermined. The germline V gene encodes CDR1 SGHDT and CDR2 YYEEEE. This CDR3 has 13 residues. Trimming removed 1 base from V and 4 bases from J, with 8 bases in between. Here the CDR3 DNA reads TGTGCCAGCAGCTTGCCAAGCGCAGAGACCCAGTACTTC. Protein sequence: CASSLPSAETQYF. Full variable domain (outside the CDR3, taken from reference TRBV5-6 and TRBJ2-5): DAGVTQSPTHLIKTRGQQVTLRCSPKSGHDTVSWYQQALGQGPQFIFQYYEEEERQRGNFPDRFSGHQFPNYSSELNVNALLLGDSALYLCASSLPSAETQYFGPGTRLLVL.

The chain employs TRBV7-9 and TRBJ1-4, with D unclear. Germline V CDR1 and CDR2: SEHNR, FQNEAQ (reference sequence). CDR3 length: 14 amino acids. Trimming removed 3 bases at V and 4 bases at J, with 9 bases between. This CDR3 is CASSLGNSNEKLFF. The CDR3 DNA follows: TGTGCCAGCAGCTTGGGGAACAGTAATGAAAAACTGTTTTTT.

The table lists this clonotype with a few counts. The rearrangement joins TRBV27 to TRBJ2-7; the match to TRBD1 covers 9 bases. The CDR3 consists of 17 residues. In germline, CDR1 is MNHEY, CDR2 SMNVEV (reference sequence). V shed 8 bases and J 5 bases; nucleotides not matched to a gene: 19. The chain's CDR3 is CASPRTGTGKLTHEQYV. CDR3 DNA sequence: TGTGCCAGCCCCCGAACGGGGACAGGGAAGTTAACCCACGAGCAGTACGTC.

In its sample, this clonotype was seen many times. The chain recombines TRBV12-3 or TRBV12-4 with TRBJ1-5; no clear D. Trimming removed 4 bases from V and 8 bases from J, with 15 bases in between. CDR3 length: 14 residues. The CDR3 DNA reads TGTGCCAGCAGTTCTAGCGGGTCCGGGGAGCCCCAGCATTTT. This encodes CASSSSGSGEPQHF.

At least ten counts were recorded for this clonotype. This chain joins TRBV12-3 or TRBV12-4 and TRBJ2-3, with 11 bases identical to TRBD2. The CDR3 spans 16 residues. J lost 4 bases, V lost 1 base, and 4 bases had no gene match. The CDR3 spells CASSLVAGGPADTQYF. As DNA, the CDR3 is TGTGCCAGCAGTTTAGTAGCGGGGGGGCCCGCAGATACGCAGTATTTT.